This T cell receptor beta chain appears in the sequencing data of a study of response to subunit inactivated influenza vaccine. One entry per CDR3 protein results from TCRdb running MiXCR on the RT-PCR reads. This table holds fewer than 250,000 distinct CDR3 sequences, around 14% found once. Worth noting for this clonotype: The antigen is unknown.

The CDR3 is 14 residues long. The V end lost 2 bases, the J end lost 2 bases, and 10 bases lay between the germline ends. The germline V gene encodes CDR1 MNHEY and CDR2 SVGEGT. The study's findings and limits: Each seasonal influenza vaccination, the authors suggested, recruits few new T cells.

The receptor's source is a man aged 45-65 years who received an inactivated influenza vaccine. The V call is TRBV6-2 or TRBV6-3, the J call TRBJ2-7, with D uncertain. Sample: CD8+ T cells sorted from PBMCs, taken roughly 5 days after vaccination. CDR3 DNA sequence: TGTGCCAGCAGTTACGTAGGAGCAGCCTACGAGCAGTACTTC. It encodes CASSYVGAAYEQYF.